The T cell receptor beta chain under discussion was sequenced for a study of blood T cell repertoires in COVID-19. Study information: Collection of acute and convalescent COVID-19 samples took place in the United States, Italy and Spain. PBMCs, B-cell-depleted T cells, or T cells were the source of the cDNA or gDNA that made up the material.

CDR1 MNHEY and CDR2 SVGAGI come from the germline V gene. The V gene end was trimmed by 2 bases and the J gene end by 3 bases; junction bases not matched to a gene: 5. CDR3 length: 15 amino acids. Methods used by the authors: Amplification of reference gene primers provided the estimated nucleated cell counts. TCRdb's table, derived via immunoSEQ multiplex PCR, lists solely in-frame clones and lacks some. V, J and clone size reflect that table, while D and trimming were determined from the DNA. The sample shows 150,000 or so clones, around four fifths of them seen only once. Sequenced input: peripheral blood. The TCR comes from a woman in her sixties or seventies with acute or convalescent COVID-19. The V and J genes are TRBV6-5 and TRBJ1-2; TRBD1 agrees at 8 bases. CDR3: CASSYRPGGDYGYTF. Here the CDR3 DNA reads TGTGCCAGCAGTTACCGGCCAGGGGGCGACTATGGCTACACCTTC.